This section outlines one T cell receptor beta chain sequence together with its context. This clone was found once. The specificity of this receptor is unknown. Per-base quality was not reported, and no clone a single base away is much larger than it. In Seattle, one collaborating source enrolled patients while the infection was active and tracked those patients longitudinally over the course of disease. Collaborating institutions collected whole blood in K2EDTA tubes following their own protocols. For TCRbeta analysis, collaborator samples were shipped as frozen whole blood, as isolated PBMCs, or as DNA extracted from either sample type. The germline V gene (reference sequence) gives CDR1 as SEHNR and CDR2 as FQNEAQ. V sheds 4 bases and J sheds 2 bases, leaving 12 bases between their ends. Taken from cysteine to phenylalanine, the CDR3 has 15 residues. The entry retains the CDR3 DNA only, 45 bases that are in frame from base 1.

This entry is derived from a study of blood T cell repertoires in COVID-19 (dated by TCRdb to the early 2020s). The study in broad terms: Samples covering the acute and convalescent phases of COVID-19 were provided by collaborators in the United States, Italy and Spain. The repertoires were released in a freely available public database meant as a resource for research on the immune response to SARS-CoV-2. A de-identified subject ID, COVID-19 status, age in years and sex were almost always included in the sample metadata. Where available, HLA class I and class II types were taken from metadata supplied by the sample provider and were not determined by assay-based typing. The samples were drawn from the first 160 participants of the ongoing ImmuneRACE study and from under 1,500 subjects provided by 6 global collaborators. The prospective study material was composed of cDNA or gDNA derived from T cells, B-cell-depleted T cells, or PBMCs. Deeply sampled blood TCRbeta repertoires from subjects exposed to, actively infected with, or recovered from COVID-19 were included in the dataset.

The immunoSEQ Assay, a bias-controlled multiplex PCR, was used to amplify TCRbeta CDR3 regions from genomic DNA. On the study's bioinformatics: The number of nucleated cells in each sample was estimated from the amplification of reference gene primers within the assay. Sequence reads were collapsed and filtered to measure the absolute abundance of every unique TCRbeta CDR3 rearrangement. Productive Simpson clonality was computed per sample as the square root of Simpson's diversity index over productive rearrangements. TCRdb's version of the immuneACCESS table is confined to in-frame rearrangements and falls short of the full clone set. An unresolved V gene accounts for under half of the shortfall where checked; the remainder is of unknown origin. The D gene and trimming were derived from the DNA, and the V and J assignments and clone size from that table. This sample gives 65,000 to 90,000 clones in total; 75% to 80% of them show up just once. The ten largest make up 2% to 2.5% of the sample.

What the authors observed across the whole study: How much clinical and demographic metadata was included differed by source and by participant, and the metadata was provided uncurated.

This chain joins TRBV7-9 to TRBJ1-5, with the D gene not clear enough to name. What was sequenced was peripheral blood. This TCR derives from a man between 70 and 80 years old with COVID-19, enrolled during active disease. The CDR3 protein sequence reads: CASSSSGPGNQPQHF. The nucleotide sequence is given as TGTGCCAGCAGCTCAAGCGGCCCCGGCAATCAGCCCCAGCATTTT.